This TCR beta chain was obtained from a study of cytomegalovirus exposure and HLA in healthy donors. The study's findings and limits: A few CMV-associated chains proved CMV antigen-specific in vitro.

The CDR3 consists of 16 residues. The ends were cut back, 2 bases at V and 7 bases at J, with 18 bases in the middle. CDR1 SGHTA and CDR2 FQGTGA come from the germline V gene. For this clone: Its cognate antigen is unknown.

Primers: 60 Vbeta forward and 13 Jbeta reverse. The protocol was immunoSEQ multiplex PCR, while the TCRdb copy is restricted to in-frame clones and leaves out a portion. The sample contains 40,000 to 55,000 clones, roughly 60% of which appear only once. The chain couples TRBV7-3 to TRBJ2-1, with D perhaps TRBD1 (6 bases). What was sequenced was PBMCs. The sequence derives from a man in his fifties or sixties in good health and CMV-seropositive. The CDR3: CASSLSTAGVWNEQFF. In DNA form, the CDR3 reads TGTGCCAGCAGCTTATCTACGGCAGGGGTTTGGAATGAGCAGTTCTTC.